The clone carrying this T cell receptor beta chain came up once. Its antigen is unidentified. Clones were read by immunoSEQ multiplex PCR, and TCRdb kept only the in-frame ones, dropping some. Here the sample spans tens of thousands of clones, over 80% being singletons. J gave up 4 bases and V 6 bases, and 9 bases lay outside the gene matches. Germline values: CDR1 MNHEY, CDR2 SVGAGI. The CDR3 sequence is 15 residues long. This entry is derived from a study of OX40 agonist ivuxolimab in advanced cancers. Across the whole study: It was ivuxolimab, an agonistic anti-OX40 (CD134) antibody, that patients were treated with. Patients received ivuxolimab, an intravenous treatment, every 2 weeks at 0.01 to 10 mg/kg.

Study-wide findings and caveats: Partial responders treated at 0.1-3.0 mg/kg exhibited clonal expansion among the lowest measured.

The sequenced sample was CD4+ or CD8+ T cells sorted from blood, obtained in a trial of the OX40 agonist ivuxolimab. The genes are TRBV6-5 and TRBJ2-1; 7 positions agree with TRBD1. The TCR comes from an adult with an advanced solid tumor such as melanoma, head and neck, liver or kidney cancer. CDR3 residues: CASRVRQGDYNEQFF. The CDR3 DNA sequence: TGTGCCAGCAGAGTCAGACAGGGAGATTACAATGAGCAGTTCTTC.